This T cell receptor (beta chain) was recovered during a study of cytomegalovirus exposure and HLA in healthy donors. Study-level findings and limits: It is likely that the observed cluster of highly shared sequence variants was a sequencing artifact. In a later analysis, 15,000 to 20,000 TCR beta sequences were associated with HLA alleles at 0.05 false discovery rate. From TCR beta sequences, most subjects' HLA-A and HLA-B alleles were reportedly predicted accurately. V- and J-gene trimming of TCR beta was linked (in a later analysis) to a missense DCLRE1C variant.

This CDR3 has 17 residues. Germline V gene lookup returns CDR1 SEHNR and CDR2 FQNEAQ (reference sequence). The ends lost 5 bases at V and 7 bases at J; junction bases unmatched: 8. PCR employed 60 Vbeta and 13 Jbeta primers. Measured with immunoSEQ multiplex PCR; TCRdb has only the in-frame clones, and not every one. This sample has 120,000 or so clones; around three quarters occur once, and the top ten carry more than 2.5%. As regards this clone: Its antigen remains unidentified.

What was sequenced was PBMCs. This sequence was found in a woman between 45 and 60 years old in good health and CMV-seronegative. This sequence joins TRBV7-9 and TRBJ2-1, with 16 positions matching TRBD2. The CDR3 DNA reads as TGTGCCAGCAGCCCCCGGGGACTAGCGGGAGGGTATAATGAGCAGTTCTTC. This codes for CASSPRGLAGGYNEQFF.